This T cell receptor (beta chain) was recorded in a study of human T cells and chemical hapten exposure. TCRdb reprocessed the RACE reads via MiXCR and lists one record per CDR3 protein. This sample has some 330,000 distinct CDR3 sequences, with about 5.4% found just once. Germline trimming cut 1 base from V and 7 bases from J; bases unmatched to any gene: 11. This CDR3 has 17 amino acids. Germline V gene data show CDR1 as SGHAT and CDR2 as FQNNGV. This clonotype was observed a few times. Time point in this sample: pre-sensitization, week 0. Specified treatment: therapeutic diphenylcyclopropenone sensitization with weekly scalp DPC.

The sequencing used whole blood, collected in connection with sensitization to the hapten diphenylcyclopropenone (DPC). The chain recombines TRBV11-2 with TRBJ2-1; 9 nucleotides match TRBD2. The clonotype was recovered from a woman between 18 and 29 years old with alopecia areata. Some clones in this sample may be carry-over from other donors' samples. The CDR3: CASSLGTAGGQKNEQFF. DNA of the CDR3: TGTGCCAGCAGCTTAGGTACTGCGGGGGGGCAAAAAAATGAGCAGTTCTTC.